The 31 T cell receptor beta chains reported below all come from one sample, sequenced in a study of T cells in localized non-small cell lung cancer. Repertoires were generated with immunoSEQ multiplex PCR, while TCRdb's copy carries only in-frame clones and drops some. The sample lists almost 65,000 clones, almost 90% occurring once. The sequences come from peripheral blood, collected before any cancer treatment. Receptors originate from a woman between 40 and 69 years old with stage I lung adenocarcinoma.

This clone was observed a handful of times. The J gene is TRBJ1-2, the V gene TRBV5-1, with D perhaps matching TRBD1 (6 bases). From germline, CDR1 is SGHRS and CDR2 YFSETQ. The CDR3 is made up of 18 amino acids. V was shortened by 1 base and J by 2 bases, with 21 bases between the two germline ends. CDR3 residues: CASSLRSKTGHYNYGYTF. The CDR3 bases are TGCGCCAGCAGCTTGCGGTCGAAGACGGGACACTACAACTATGGCTACACCTTC.

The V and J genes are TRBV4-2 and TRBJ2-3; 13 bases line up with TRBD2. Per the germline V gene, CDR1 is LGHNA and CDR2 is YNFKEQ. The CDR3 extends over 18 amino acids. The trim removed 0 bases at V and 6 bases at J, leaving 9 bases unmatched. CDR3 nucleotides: TGTGCCAGCAGCCAAGAGCCCGGACTAGCGGGAGAGTACGATACGCAGTATTTT. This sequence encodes CASSQEPGLAGEYDTQYF.

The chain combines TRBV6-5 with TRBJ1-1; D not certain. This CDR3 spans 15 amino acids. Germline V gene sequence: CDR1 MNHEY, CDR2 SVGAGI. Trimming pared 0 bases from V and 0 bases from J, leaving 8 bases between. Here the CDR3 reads CASSYSEGMNTEAFF. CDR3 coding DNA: TGTGCCAGCAGTTACTCAGAAGGGATGAACACTGAAGCTTTCTTT.

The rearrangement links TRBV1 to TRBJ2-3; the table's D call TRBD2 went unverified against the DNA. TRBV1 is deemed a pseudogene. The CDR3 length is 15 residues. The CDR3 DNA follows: TGCACCAGCAGCCAAGTTACGGGGGACTCAGATACGCAGTATTTT. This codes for CTSSQVTGDSDTQYF.

CDR3 sequence: CASSAQGGGNQPQHF. The CDR3 nucleotides read TGTGCCAGCAGTGCACAGGGAGGAGGCAATCAGCCCCAGCATTTT. V gene TRBV2 combines with J gene TRBJ1-5; D is possibly TRBD1 (6 bases). CDR3 length: 15 amino acids. V was clipped by 4 bases and J by 2 bases, with 12 bases between them. Looked up from germline, CDR1 is SNHLY and CDR2 is FYNNEI.

CDR3 in DNA: TGTGCCACCAAGGGGGAGGCCGGGGAGCTGTTTTTT. It codes for CATKGEAGELFF. The chain uses TRBV6-1 and TRBJ2-2, with D perhaps TRBD1 or TRBD2 (6 bases each). Germline CDR1 and CDR2: MNHNS and SASEGT. The CDR3 length is 12 residues. V was shortened by 10 bases and J by 6 bases, with 12 bases between the two germline ends.

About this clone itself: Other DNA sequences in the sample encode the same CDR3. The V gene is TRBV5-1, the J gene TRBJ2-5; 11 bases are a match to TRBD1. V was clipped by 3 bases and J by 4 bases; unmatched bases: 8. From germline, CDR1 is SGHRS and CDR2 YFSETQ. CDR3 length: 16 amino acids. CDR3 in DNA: TGCGCCAGCAGCTGGGGGACAGGGGGGCGGGGAGAGACCCAGTACTTC. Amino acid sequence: CASSWGTGGRGETQYF. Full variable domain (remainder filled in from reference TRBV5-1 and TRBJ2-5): KAGVTQTPRYLIKTRGQQVTLSCSPISGHRSVSWYQQTPGQGLQFLFEYFSETQRNKGNFPGRFSGRQFSNSRSEMNVSTLELGDSALYLCASSWGTGGRGETQYFGPGTRLLVL.

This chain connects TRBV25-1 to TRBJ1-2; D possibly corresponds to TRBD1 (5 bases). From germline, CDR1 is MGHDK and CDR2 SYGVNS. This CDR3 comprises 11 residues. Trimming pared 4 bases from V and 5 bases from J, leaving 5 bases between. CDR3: CASSAGYGYTF. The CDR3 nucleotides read TGTGCCAGCAGTGCAGGGTATGGCTACACCTTC.

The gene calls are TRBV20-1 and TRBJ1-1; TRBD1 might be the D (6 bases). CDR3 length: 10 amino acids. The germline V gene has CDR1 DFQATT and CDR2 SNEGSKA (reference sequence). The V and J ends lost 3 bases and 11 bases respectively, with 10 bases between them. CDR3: CSASQGRAFF. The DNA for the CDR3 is TGCAGTGCTAGTCAGGGGAGGGCTTTCTTT.

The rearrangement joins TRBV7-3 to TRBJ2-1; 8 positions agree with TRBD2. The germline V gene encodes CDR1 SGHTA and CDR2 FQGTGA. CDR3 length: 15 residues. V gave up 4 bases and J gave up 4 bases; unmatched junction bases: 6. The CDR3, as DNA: TGTGCCAGCAGCTCCCCGGGGGGGGGATACAATGAGCAGTTCTTC. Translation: CASSSPGGGYNEQFF.

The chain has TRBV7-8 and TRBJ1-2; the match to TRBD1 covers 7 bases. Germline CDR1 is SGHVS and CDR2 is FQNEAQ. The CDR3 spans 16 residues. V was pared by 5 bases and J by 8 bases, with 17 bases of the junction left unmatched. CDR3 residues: CASSPVGAGAGGGYTF. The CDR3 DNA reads TGTGCCAGCAGCCCAGTGGGGGCCGGGGCAGGGGGAGGCTACACCTTC.

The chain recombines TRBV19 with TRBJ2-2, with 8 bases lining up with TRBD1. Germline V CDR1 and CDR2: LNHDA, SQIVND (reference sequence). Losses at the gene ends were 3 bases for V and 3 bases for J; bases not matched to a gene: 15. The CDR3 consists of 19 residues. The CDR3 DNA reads TGTGCCAGTAGTATCCCAGAGGCCGGCGGGGACAGGTACACCGGGGAGCTGTTTTTT. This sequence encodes CASSIPEAGGDRYTGELFF.

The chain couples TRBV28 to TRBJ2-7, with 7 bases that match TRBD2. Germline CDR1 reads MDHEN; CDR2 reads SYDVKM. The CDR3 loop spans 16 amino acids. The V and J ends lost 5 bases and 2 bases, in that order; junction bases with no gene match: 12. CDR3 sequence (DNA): TGTGCCAGCAGTGAGGTCGGGGGAGGGGCCACCTACGAGCAGTACTTC. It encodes CASSEVGGGATYEQYF.

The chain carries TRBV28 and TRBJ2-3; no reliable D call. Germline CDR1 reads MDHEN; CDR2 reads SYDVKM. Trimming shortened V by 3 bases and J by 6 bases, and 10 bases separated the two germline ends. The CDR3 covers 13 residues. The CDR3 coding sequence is TGTGCCAGCAGTTTTCAGTTATCGGATACGCAGTATTTT. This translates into CASSFQLSDTQYF.

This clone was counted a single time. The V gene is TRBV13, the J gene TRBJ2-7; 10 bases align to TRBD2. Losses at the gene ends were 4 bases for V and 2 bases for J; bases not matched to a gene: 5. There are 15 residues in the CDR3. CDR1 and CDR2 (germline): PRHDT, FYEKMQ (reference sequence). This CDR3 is CASSSERGGTYEQYF. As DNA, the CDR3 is TGTGCCAGCAGCTCCGAGCGGGGGGGCACCTACGAGCAGTACTTC.

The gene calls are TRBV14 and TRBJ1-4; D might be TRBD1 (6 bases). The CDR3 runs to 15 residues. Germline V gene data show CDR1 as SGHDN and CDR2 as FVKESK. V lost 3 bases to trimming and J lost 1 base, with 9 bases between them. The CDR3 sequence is CASSHPGQTNEKLFF. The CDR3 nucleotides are TGTGCCAGCAGCCACCCGGGACAAACTAATGAAAAACTGTTTTTT.

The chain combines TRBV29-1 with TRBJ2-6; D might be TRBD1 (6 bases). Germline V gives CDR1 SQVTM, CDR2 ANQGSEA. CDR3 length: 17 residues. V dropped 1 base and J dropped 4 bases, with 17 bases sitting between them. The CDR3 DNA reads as TGCAGCGTTGAAGTATGGCAGGGGATTTCAGGGGCCAACGTCCTGACTTTC. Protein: CSVEVWQGISGANVLTF.

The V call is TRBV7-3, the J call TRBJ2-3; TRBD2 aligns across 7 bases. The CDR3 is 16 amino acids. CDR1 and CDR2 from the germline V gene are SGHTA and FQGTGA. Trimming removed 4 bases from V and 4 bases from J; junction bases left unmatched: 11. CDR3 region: CASSWSAGRLPDTQYF. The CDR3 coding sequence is TGTGCCAGCAGCTGGTCAGCGGGACGTCTCCCAGATACGCAGTATTTT. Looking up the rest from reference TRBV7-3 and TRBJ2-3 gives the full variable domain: GAGVSQTPSNKVTEKGKYVELRCDPISGHTALYWYRQSLGQGPEFLIYFQGTGAADDSGLPNDRFFAVRPEGSVSTLKIQRTERGDSAVYLCASSWSAGRLPDTQYFGPGTRLTVL.

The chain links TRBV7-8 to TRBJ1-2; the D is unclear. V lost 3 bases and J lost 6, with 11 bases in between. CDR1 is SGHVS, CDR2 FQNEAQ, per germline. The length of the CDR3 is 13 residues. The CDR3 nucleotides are TGTGCCAGCAGCTTCTGGCCAGCTGATGGCTACACCTTC. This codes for CASSFWPADGYTF.

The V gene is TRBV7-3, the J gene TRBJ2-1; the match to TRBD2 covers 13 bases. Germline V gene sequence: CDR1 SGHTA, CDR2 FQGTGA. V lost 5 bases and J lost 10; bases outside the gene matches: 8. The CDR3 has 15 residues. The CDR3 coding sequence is TGTGCCAGCAGCGAACTAGCGGGGGGGCTTGGCGAGCAGTTCTTC. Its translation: CASSELAGGLGEQFF. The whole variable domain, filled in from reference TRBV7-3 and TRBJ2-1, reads GAGVSQTPSNKVTEKGKYVELRCDPISGHTALYWYRQSLGQGPEFLIYFQGTGAADDSGLPNDRFFAVRPEGSVSTLKIQRTERGDSAVYLCASSELAGGLGEQFFGPGTRLTVL.

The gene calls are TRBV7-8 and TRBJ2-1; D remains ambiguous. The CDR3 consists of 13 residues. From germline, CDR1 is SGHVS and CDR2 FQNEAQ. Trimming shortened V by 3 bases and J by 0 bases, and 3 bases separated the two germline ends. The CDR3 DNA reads TGTGCCAGCAGCTTGGGCTCCTACAATGAGCAGTTCTTC. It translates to CASSLGSYNEQFF.

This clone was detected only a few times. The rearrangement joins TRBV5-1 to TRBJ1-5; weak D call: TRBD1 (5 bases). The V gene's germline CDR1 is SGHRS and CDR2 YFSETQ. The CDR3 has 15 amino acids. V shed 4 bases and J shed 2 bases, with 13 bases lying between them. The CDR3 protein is CASSLGTAGNQPQHF. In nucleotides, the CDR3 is TGCGCCAGCAGCCTAGGGACGGCAGGCAATCAGCCCCAGCATTTT.

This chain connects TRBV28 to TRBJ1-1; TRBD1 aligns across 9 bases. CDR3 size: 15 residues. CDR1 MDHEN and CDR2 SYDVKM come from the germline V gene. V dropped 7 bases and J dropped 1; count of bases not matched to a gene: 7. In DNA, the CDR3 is TGTGCCAGCACCGGGGGACAGGGCTGGAACACTGAAGCTTTCTTT. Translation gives CASTGGQGWNTEAFF.

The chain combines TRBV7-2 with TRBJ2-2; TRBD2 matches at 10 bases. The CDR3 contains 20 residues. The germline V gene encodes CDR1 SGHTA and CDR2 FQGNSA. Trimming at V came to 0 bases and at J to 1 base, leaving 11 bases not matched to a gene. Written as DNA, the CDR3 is TGTGCCAGCAGCTTAGCCGTAGTCCTAGCGGGAGATAAGAACACCGGGGAGCTGTTTTTT. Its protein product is CASSLAVVLAGDKNTGELFF.

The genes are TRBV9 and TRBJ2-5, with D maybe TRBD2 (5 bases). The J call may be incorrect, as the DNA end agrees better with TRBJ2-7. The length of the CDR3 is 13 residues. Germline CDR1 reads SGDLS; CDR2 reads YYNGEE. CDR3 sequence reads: CASSVGKRDEQYF. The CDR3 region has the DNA TGTGCCAGCAGCGTAGGAAAGAGGGACGAGCAGTACTTC.

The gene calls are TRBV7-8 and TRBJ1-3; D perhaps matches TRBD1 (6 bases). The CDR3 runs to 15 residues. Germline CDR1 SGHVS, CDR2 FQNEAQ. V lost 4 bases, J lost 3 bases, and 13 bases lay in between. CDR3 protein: CASSSKEDSGNTIYF. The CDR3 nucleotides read TGTGCCAGCAGCTCCAAGGAGGACAGTGGAAACACCATATATTTT.

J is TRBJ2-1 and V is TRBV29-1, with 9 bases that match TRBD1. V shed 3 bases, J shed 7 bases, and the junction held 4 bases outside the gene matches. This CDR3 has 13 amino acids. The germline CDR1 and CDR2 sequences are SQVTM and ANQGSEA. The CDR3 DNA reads TGCAGCGTTGATGGACAGGGGAGTAATGAGCAGTTCTTC. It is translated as CSVDGQGSNEQFF.

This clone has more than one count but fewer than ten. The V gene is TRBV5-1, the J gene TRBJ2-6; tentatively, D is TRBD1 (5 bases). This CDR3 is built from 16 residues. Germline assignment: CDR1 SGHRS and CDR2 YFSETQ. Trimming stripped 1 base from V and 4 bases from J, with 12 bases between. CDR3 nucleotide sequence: TGCGCCAGCAGCTTGTCCCAGGGTGGCGGGGCCAACGTCCTGACTTTC. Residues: CASSLSQGGGANVLTF.

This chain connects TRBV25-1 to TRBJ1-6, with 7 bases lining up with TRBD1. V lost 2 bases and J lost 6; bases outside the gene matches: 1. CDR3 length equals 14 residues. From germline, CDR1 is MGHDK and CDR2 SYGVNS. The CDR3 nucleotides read TGTGCCAGCAGTGAACAGGGGGGTAATTCACCCCTCCACTTT. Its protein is CASSEQGGNSPLHF.

CDR3 amino acids: CASSIWSANQPQHF. The CDR3 DNA is TGTGCCAGTAGTATTTGGTCAGCCAATCAGCCCCAGCATTTT. The chain is built from TRBV19 and TRBJ1-5, with D unclear. V lost 3 bases to trimming and J lost 3 bases, with 9 bases between them. Germline V gene lookup returns CDR1 LNHDA and CDR2 SQIVND (reference sequence). This CDR3 contains 14 residues.

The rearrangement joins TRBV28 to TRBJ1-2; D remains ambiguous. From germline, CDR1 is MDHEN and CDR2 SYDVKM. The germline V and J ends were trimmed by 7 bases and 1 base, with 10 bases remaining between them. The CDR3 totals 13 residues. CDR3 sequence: CASKTDLNYGYTF. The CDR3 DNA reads TGTGCCAGCAAGACGGACCTTAACTATGGCTACACCTTC.